A selection of T cell receptor beta chains follows, all from one sample in a study of shared clonotypes between healthy human individuals. Generated by immunoSEQ multiplex PCR, the TCRdb table keeps only in-frame clones and is missing some. The sample carries about 600,000 clones, around 95% recorded once. Material: naive CD8+ T cells sorted from blood. Receptors originate from a woman in her twenties or thirties in good health. The CDR3 runs from the conserved cysteine through the conserved F or W.

j_gene: TRBJ2-7
v_gene: TRBV19
CDR3aa: CASSIDAESYEQYF

j_gene: TRBJ2-7
v_gene: TRBV5-1
CDR3aa: CASSLGSGRPTSSYEQYF

j_gene: TRBJ2-1
v_gene: TRBV7-9
CDR3aa: CASSLGVGSYNEQFF

j_gene: TRBJ1-6
v_gene: TRBV5-6
CDR3aa: CASSLAGEQGIDSPLHF

j_gene: TRBJ2-7
v_gene: TRBV19
CDR3aa: CASSMTLSYEQYF

j_gene: TRBJ2-1
v_gene: TRBV7-6
CDR3aa: CASSFHTSASSYNEQFF

j_gene: TRBJ2-2
v_gene: TRBV6-5
CDR3aa: CASSLSDTGELFF

j_gene: TRBJ2-3
v_gene: TRBV5-4
CDR3aa: CASSFGTDTQYF

j_gene: TRBJ2-5
v_gene: TRBV5-6
CDR3aa: CASSSREEETQYF

j_gene: TRBJ2-1
v_gene: TRBV4-2
CDR3aa: CASSQDQTSGAYNEQFF

j_gene: TRBJ2-2
v_gene: TRBV9
CDR3aa: CASSGLGGGDTGELFF

j_gene: TRBJ2-7
v_gene: TRBV7-9
CDR3aa: CASSSGVTSYEQYF

j_gene: TRBJ2-2
v_gene: TRBV28
CDR3aa: CASSLTGFTGELFF

j_gene: TRBJ1-2
v_gene: TRBV28
CDR3aa: CASSSLETGFNYGYTF

j_gene: TRBJ2-3
v_gene: TRBV14
CDR3aa: CASSGDRFSDTQYF

j_gene: TRBJ2-7
v_gene: TRBV7-6
CDR3aa: CASSLVGLAHEQYF

j_gene: TRBJ1-3
v_gene: TRBV4-1
CDR3aa: CASSQARSLGNTIYF

j_gene: TRBJ1-2
v_gene: TRBV11-2
CDR3aa: CASSRTGNYYGYTF

j_gene: TRBJ2-7
v_gene: TRBV5-1
CDR3aa: CASSLVVGTGTPHEQYF

j_gene: TRBJ2-5
v_gene: TRBV6-1
CDR3aa: CASSSQGASGETQYF

j_gene: TRBJ1-5
v_gene: TRBV20-1
CDR3aa: CSVGWRPQHF

j_gene: TRBJ1-1
v_gene: TRBV7-9
CDR3aa: CASSADRGVRRGPLEVAFF

j_gene: TRBJ1-1
v_gene: TRBV10-3
CDR3aa: CAISEPDRGAEAFF

j_gene: TRBJ2-7
v_gene: TRBV6-9
CDR3aa: CASSYGPPGYEQYF

j_gene: TRBJ2-7
v_gene: TRBV18
CDR3aa: CASSPEGELAGGKQYF

j_gene: TRBJ2-2
v_gene: TRBV27
CDR3aa: CASSFFGGANTGELFF

j_gene: TRBJ2-1
v_gene: TRBV5-1
CDR3aa: CASSPGLAGYNEQFF

j_gene: TRBJ2-7
v_gene: TRBV27
CDR3aa: CASRPGHLYEQYF

j_gene: TRBJ1-4
v_gene: TRBV25-1
CDR3aa: CASKEEKLFF

j_gene: TRBJ1-4
v_gene: TRBV4-1
CDR3aa: CASSQFSGEKLFF

j_gene: TRBJ2-1
v_gene: TRBV5-6
CDR3aa: CASSLVGVEQFF

j_gene: TRBJ2-7
v_gene: TRBV19
CDR3aa: CASSIAGQGDYEQYF

j_gene: TRBJ2-7
v_gene: TRBV27
CDR3aa: CASRGLVASGYEQYF

j_gene: TRBJ2-3
v_gene: TRBV4-1
CDR3aa: CASSRTVGVGTDTQYF

j_gene: TRBJ1-1
v_gene: TRBV5-4
CDR3aa: CASSFAIGGRTEAFF

j_gene: TRBJ1-5
v_gene: TRBV28
CDR3aa: CASREQVVQINQPQHF

j_gene: TRBJ2-1
v_gene: TRBV11-2
CDR3aa: CASSIEHQATYNEQFF

j_gene: TRBJ2-1
v_gene: TRBV10-3
CDR3aa: CAISPGPPGDEQFF

j_gene: TRBJ1-5
v_gene: TRBV28
CDR3aa: CASSSAGSGQPQHF

j_gene: TRBJ2-3
v_gene: TRBV25-1
CDR3aa: CASSENPRSGTDTQYF

j_gene: TRBJ1-1
v_gene: TRBV5-6
CDR3aa: CASSHGDTEAFF

j_gene: TRBJ2-1
v_gene: TRBV6-5
CDR3aa: CASSYSGQGSNEQFF

j_gene: TRBJ2-2
v_gene: TRBV5-4
CDR3aa: CASSADYYTGELFF

j_gene: TRBJ2-1
v_gene: TRBV4-1
CDR3aa: CASSQGEGNEQFF

j_gene: TRBJ1-4
v_gene: TRBV4-1
CDR3aa: CASSQVQQHEKLFF

j_gene: TRBJ2-7
v_gene: TRBV7-9
CDR3aa: CASSTSGTGGYEQYF

j_gene: TRBJ2-7
v_gene: TRBV2
CDR3aa: CASGEASLYEQYF

j_gene: TRBJ2-5
v_gene: TRBV27
CDR3aa: CASSPPNRNQETQYF

j_gene: TRBJ2-7
v_gene: TRBV11-2
CDR3aa: CASSYGTSGAYEQYF

j_gene: TRBJ2-7
v_gene: TRBV30
CDR3aa: CAWGMESEGEQYF